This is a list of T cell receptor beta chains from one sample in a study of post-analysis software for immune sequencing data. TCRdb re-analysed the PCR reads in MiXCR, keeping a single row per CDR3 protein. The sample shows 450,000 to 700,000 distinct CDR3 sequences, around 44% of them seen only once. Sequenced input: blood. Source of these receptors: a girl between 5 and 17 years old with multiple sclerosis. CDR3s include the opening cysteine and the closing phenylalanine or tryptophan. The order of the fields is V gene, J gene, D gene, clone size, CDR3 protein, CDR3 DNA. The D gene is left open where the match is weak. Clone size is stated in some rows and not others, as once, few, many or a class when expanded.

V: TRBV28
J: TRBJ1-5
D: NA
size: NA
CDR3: CASSPRSMGRNQPQHF
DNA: TGTGCCAGCAGTCCGAGATCGATGGGCAGGAATCAGCCCCAGCATTTT

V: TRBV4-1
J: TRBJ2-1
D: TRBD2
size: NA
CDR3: CASSQRTGGGLYNEQFF
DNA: TGCGCCAGCAGCCAAAGAACAGGCGGGGGGCTATACAATGAGCAGTTCTTC

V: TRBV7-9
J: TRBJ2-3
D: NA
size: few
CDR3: CASYSDTQYF
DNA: TGTGCCAGCTATTCAGATACGCAGTATTTT

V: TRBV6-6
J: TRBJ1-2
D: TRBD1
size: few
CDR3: CASSYTSGTDYGYTF
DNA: TGTGCCAGCAGTTACACATCCGGGACAGATTATGGCTACACCTTC

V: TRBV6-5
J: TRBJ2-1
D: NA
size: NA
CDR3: CASRTTLRWFF
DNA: TGTGCCAGCAGGACCACCCTTCGGTGGTTCTTC

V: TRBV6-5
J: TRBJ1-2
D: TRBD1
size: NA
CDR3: CASSYSRMRDSNYGYTF
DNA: TGTGCCAGCAGTTATTCCCGAATGAGGGACAGTAACTATGGCTACACCTTC

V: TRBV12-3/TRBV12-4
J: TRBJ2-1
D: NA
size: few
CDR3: CASKDTLSYNEQFF
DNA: TGTGCCAGCAAAGACACCCTATCCTACAATGAGCAGTTCTTC

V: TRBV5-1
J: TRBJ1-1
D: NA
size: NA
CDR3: CASRQDVGTEAFF
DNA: TGCGCCAGCAGACAGGATGTGGGCACTGAAGCTTTCTTT

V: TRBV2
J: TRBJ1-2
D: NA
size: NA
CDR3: CASRVGWLYGYTF
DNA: TGTGCCAGCAGGGTTGGGTGGCTCTATGGCTACACCTTC

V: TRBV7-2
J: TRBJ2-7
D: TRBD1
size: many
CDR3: CASSLRDRDEQYF
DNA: TGTGCCAGCAGCCTCCGGGACAGGGACGAGCAGTACTTC

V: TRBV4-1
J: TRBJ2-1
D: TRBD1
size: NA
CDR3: CASSQAGTGVYNEQFF
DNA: TGCGCCAGCAGCCAGGCCGGGACAGGGGTCTACAATGAGCAGTTCTTC

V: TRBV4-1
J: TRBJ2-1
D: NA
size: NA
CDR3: CASSQDLRASEQFF
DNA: TGCGCCAGCAGCCAAGATTTGAGGGCCAGTGAGCAGTTCTTC

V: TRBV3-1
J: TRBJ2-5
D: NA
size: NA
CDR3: CASSHSKLVAETQYF
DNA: TGTGCCAGCAGCCACTCGAAACTAGTGGCAGAGACCCAGTACTTC

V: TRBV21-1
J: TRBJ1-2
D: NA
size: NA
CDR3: CASSKVGRLDYGYTF
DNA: TGTGCCAGCAGCAAGGTGGGGCGCTTGGACTATGGCTACACCTTC

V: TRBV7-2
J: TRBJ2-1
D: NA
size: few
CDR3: CASSLTGGQYNEQFF
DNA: TGTGCCAGCAGCTTAACGGGGGGCCAGTACAATGAGCAGTTCTTC

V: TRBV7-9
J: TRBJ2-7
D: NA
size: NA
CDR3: CASSSSGITYEQYF
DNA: TGTGCCAGCAGTTCTTCCGGGATTACCTACGAGCAGTACTTC

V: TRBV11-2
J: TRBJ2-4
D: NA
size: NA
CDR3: CASSLNIGENIQYF
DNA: TGTGCCAGCAGCTTAAACATCGGGGAAAACATTCAGTACTTC

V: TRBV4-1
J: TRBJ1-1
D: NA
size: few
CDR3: CASSQAGHTEAFF
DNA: TGCGCCAGCAGCCAAGCAGGGCACACTGAAGCTTTCTTT

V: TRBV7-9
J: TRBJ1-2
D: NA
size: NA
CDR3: CASSLAGARGADGYTF
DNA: TGTGCCAGCAGCTTAGCGGGCGCGAGAGGCGCGGATGGCTACACCTTC

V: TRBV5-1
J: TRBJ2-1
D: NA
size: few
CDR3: CASSFRDQPYNEQFF
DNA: TGCGCCAGCAGCTTCCGGGACCAACCATACAATGAGCAGTTCTTC

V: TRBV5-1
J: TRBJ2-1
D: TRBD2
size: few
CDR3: CASSFGTSGLNEQFF
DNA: TGCGCCAGCAGCTTCGGGACTAGCGGGCTAAATGAGCAGTTCTTC

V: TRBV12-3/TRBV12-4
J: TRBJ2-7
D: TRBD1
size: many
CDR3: CASSLAGTGAYEQYF
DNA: TGTGCCAGCAGTTTAGCGGGGACAGGGGCCTACGAGCAGTACTTC

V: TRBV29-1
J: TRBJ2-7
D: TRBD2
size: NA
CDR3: CSVERGTSPEQYF
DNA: TGCAGCGTCGAAAGAGGGACTAGTCCCGAGCAGTACTTC

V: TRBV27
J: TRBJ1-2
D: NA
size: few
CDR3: CASSLKGRGGYTF
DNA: TGTGCCAGCAGTTTAAAGGGAAGAGGTGGCTACACCTTC

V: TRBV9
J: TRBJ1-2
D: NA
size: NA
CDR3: CASTEGPTEANHGYTF
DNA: TGTGCCAGCACCGAAGGCCCGACGGAAGCTAACCATGGCTACACCTTC

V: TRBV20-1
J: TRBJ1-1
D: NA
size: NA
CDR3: CSARDIQGGETEAFF
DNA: TGCAGTGCTAGAGACATCCAGGGAGGGGAGACTGAAGCTTTCTTT

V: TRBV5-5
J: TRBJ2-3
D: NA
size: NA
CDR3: CASSFRASTDTQYF
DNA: TGTGCCAGCAGCTTCCGAGCTAGCACAGATACGCAGTATTTT

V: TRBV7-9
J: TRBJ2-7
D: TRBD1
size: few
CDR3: CASSSQTGGTYEQYF
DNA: TGTGCCAGCAGCTCTCAGACAGGGGGCACCTACGAGCAGTACTTC